The text below deals with one T cell receptor (beta chain). The target antigen is unknown. V was pared by 2 bases and J by 3 bases, with 15 bases of the junction left unmatched. The CDR3 has 18 residues. Germline V gives CDR1 SGHVS, CDR2 FNYEAQ. The sample is drawn from a study of T cell repertoires in cytomegalovirus infection. Whole-study context: Public signatures in TCR beta pointed to CMV infection and matching HLA type. Study-wide points: HLA-C-restricted CMV-specific TCR beta clonotypes prevailed in the ex vivo response.

TCRdb itself ran the reads through MiXCR, one entry per CDR3 protein. The sample lists hundreds of thousands of distinct CDR3 sequences, 17% occurring once. The specimen sequenced was PBMCs. The chain combines TRBV7-6 with TRBJ2-7; 8 bases align to TRBD1. This receptor was obtained from a human donor in good health (CMV status not recorded). Some clones in this sample may be carry-over from other donors' samples. CDR3 nucleotide sequence: TGTGCCAGCAGCTTAAATTCCCCAAACAGGGGGATAATCTACGAGCAGTACTTC. This codes for CASSLNSPNRGIIYEQYF.